The entry that follows covers one T cell receptor (beta chain) sequence. This entry comes from a study of cytomegalovirus exposure and HLA in healthy donors. With 0 bases clipped from V and 6 bases from J, the junction kept 5 bases outside the gene matches. This CDR3 region has 14 residues. Germline V gives CDR1 MGHRA, CDR2 YSYEKL. Clones were sequenced by immunoSEQ multiplex PCR, and TCRdb holds only the in-frame ones, with some missing. The profile shows under 250,000 clones, about 90% of them singletons. Sample: PBMCs. J is TRBJ2-7 and V is TRBV4-1; 7 nucleotides align to TRBD1. The sequence derives from a man between 18 and 35 years old in good health and CMV-seropositive. The CDR3, as DNA: TGCGCCAGCAGCCAAGAACAGGGGATGGGCGAGCAGTACTTC. Encoded protein: CASSQEQGMGEQYF.